A single sample gave rise to the 29 T cell receptor beta chains below, sequenced in a study of blood T cell repertoires in COVID-19. This table comes from immunoSEQ multiplex PCR, and its TCRdb copy is limited to in-frame clones, with some not included. The sample lists roughly 100,000 clones, about 90% seen once, with 11% in the top ten. Sequencing was carried out using peripheral blood. The receptors derive from a woman in her 30s with acute or convalescent COVID-19.

The J gene is TRBJ1-1, the V gene TRBV18, with 8 positions matching TRBD1. CDR1 is KGHSH and CDR2 is LQKENI in the germline V gene. Trimming removed 4 bases from V and 0 bases from J; junction bases left unmatched: 1. The CDR3 contains 14 residues. The CDR3 reads CASSRQGMNTEAFF. The CDR3 nucleotides read TGTGCCAGCTCACGACAGGGGATGAACACTGAAGCTTTCTTT.

The chain couples TRBV7-6 to TRBJ2-1; TRBD1 aligns across 11 bases. V shed 5 bases and J 6 bases; nucleotides not matched to a gene: 9. Germline V CDR1 and CDR2: SGHVS, FNYEAQ. CDR3 length equals 16 residues. The CDR3 DNA follows: TGTGCCAGCAGCCTGCCGGGACAGGGGGGAAGCAATGAGCAGTTCTTC. This encodes CASSLPGQGGSNEQFF.

This chain joins TRBV30 and TRBJ1-6; tentative D call: TRBD1 (6 bases). Germline V CDR1 and CDR2: GTSNPN, SVGIG (reference sequence). The CDR3 runs to 13 residues. Trimming took 2 bases from V and 10 from J, leaving 12 bases between them. In DNA, the CDR3 is TGTGCCTGGAGTCCCTTACAGGGATCACCCCTCCACTTT. Its protein is CAWSPLQGSPLHF.

The V call is TRBV19, the J call TRBJ1-1; the match to TRBD1 covers 7 bases. In germline, CDR1 is LNHDA, CDR2 SQIVND (reference sequence). This CDR3 region has 15 residues. V was clipped by 3 bases and J by 3 bases; unmatched bases: 7. Here the CDR3 reads CASSIAGGRDTEAFF. In nucleotides, the CDR3 is TGTGCCAGTAGTATCGCAGGGGGGCGAGACACTGAAGCTTTCTTT.

The chain is built from TRBV9 and TRBJ1-6, with TRBD1 as a possible D gene (6 bases). This CDR3 is built from 16 residues. Looked up from germline, CDR1 is SGDLS and CDR2 is YYNGEE. The V end was cut by 4 bases, the J end by 7 bases, with 18 bases between. The CDR3 DNA reads as TGTGCCAGCAGCTTAGCAGGGGCAGCCATCAATTCACCCCTCCACTTT. It codes for CASSLAGAAINSPLHF.

The chain combines TRBV9 with TRBJ2-4, with 9 bases that match TRBD1. V trimming: 0 bases; J trimming: 13 bases; junction bases outside the gene matches: 11. Germline V gives CDR1 SGDLS, CDR2 YYNGEE. This CDR3 spans 15 amino acids. In nucleotides, the CDR3 is TGTGCCAGCAGCGTAGCCCACGCCACAGGGGGCTTACAGTACTTC. Protein product: CASSVAHATGGLQYF.

The gene calls are TRBV27 and TRBJ1-5; 9 bases line up with TRBD1. The CDR3 is made up of 14 amino acids. Germline V gene data show CDR1 as MNHEY and CDR2 as SMNVEV (reference sequence). J lost 4 bases, V lost 5 bases, and 3 bases had no gene match. CDR3 DNA sequence: TGTGCCAGCAGTACGGACAGGGGTAATCAGCCCCAGCATTTT. Its translation: CASSTDRGNQPQHF.

The chain joins TRBV24-1 to TRBJ1-5; tentatively, D is TRBD1 (6 bases). Trimming took 6 bases from V and 8 from J, leaving 13 bases between them. Germline V gene data show CDR1 as KGHDR and CDR2 as SFDVKD. This CDR3 has 13 amino acids. The CDR3 protein is CATSQGRGEPQHF. CDR3 coding DNA: TGTGCCACCAGTCAGGGGCGCGGCGAGCCCCAGCATTTT.

V is TRBV30 and J is TRBJ1-5; D might be TRBD1 (6 bases). The germline V gene has CDR1 GTSNPN and CDR2 SVGIG (reference sequence). The CDR3 covers 17 residues. CDR3 coding DNA: TGTGCTAAAACAAAACAGGGAACCCCCTATAGCAATCAGCCCCAGCATTTT. Protein product: CAKTKQGTPYSNQPQHF. Variable domain in full (rest from reference TRBV30 and TRBJ1-5): SQTIHQWPATLVQPVGSPLSLECTVEGTSNPNLYWYRQAAGRGLQLLFYSVGIGQISSEVPQNLSASRPQDRQFILSSKKLLLSDSGFYLCAKTKQGTPYSNQPQHFGDGTRLSIL.

The chain uses TRBV7-3 and TRBJ1-1, with 8 bases lining up with TRBD1. V was pared by 4 bases and J by 7 bases, with 5 bases of the junction left unmatched. Germline lookup yields CDR1 SGHTA and CDR2 FQGTGA. There are 13 residues in the CDR3. This chain's CDR3 is CASSSQGANEAFF. CDR3 DNA: TGTGCCAGCAGCTCCCAGGGGGCTAATGAAGCTTTCTTT.

The chain combines TRBV2 with TRBJ2-7; weak D call: TRBD1 (6 bases). V shed 7 bases and J shed 4 bases, with 23 bases lying between them. This CDR3 has 16 amino acids. CDR1 is SNHLY, CDR2 FYNNEI, per germline. CDR3 loop: CASMILTGPSGYEQYF. CDR3 DNA sequence: TGTGCCAGCATGATCTTAACAGGGCCTTCAGGGTACGAGCAGTACTTC.

The chain recombines TRBV5-8 with TRBJ2-7, with 9 bases that match TRBD1. The CDR3 covers 16 residues. The J segment lost 5 bases and the V segment lost 5 bases, leaving 14 bases of the junction unmatched. CDR1 SGHTS and CDR2 YDEGEE come from the germline V gene. The CDR3 protein is CASRPYRDRVYHEQYF. The CDR3 nucleotides read TGTGCCAGCAGGCCTTACCGGGACAGGGTGTACCACGAGCAGTACTTC.

The chain carries TRBV4-1 and TRBJ1-6; D call uncertain. This CDR3 has 15 residues. V dropped 1 base and J dropped 0 bases, with 4 bases sitting between them. Germline loops: CDR1 MGHRA, CDR2 YSYEKL. The CDR3 nucleotides are TGCGCCAGCAGCCAAGGACACTCCTATAATTCACCCCTCCACTTT. It encodes CASSQGHSYNSPLHF.

V is TRBV29-1 and J is TRBJ2-2; TRBD2 agrees at 11 bases. The CDR3 totals 16 residues. CDR1 SQVTM and CDR2 ANQGSEA come from the germline V gene. V shed 7 bases, J shed 0 bases, and the junction held 7 bases outside the gene matches. CDR3 in amino acids: CSAGLAGGSNTGELFF. The CDR3 DNA is TGCAGCGCCGGGCTAGCGGGGGGTTCGAACACCGGGGAGCTGTTTTTT.

The genes are TRBV6-4 and TRBJ2-2, with 7 nucleotides matching TRBD2. V trimming: 7 bases; J trimming: 1 base; junction bases outside the gene matches: 9. This CDR3 region has 16 residues. Germline CDR1 reads MRHNA; CDR2 reads SNTAGT. CDR3 in amino acids: CASTPWSGGNTGELFF. The DNA of the CDR3 is TGTGCCAGCACCCCCTGGTCGGGGGGGAACACCGGGGAGCTGTTTTTT.

The V gene is TRBV11-2, the J gene TRBJ2-1; D perhaps matches TRBD2 (5 bases). Germline CDR1 is SGHAT and CDR2 is FQNNGV. The length of the CDR3 is 14 residues. Trimming cost V 2 bases and J 6 bases, with 11 bases left between them. CDR3 DNA sequence: TGTGCCAGCAGCTTACGGGGAGTAGGCAATGAGCAGTTCTTC. Its translation is CASSLRGVGNEQFF. The full variable domain, with the rest looked up from reference TRBV11-2 and TRBJ2-1, is EAGVAQSPRYKIIEKRQSVAFWCNPISGHATLYWYQQILGQGPKLLIQFQNNGVVDDSQLPKDRFSAERLKGVDSTLKIQPAKLEDSAVYLCASSLRGVGNEQFFGPGTRLTVL.

CDR3 nucleotide sequence: TGTGCCAGCGGAGGGGCCTCTGCAGCTTTCTTT. It translates to CASGGASAAFF. V and J are TRBV19 and TRBJ1-1; a possible D gene is TRBD1 (5 bases). Germline lookup yields CDR1 LNHDA and CDR2 SQIVND (reference sequence). V lost 9 bases and J 10 bases, leaving 15 bases between the germline ends. The CDR3 is 11 residues long.

The chain joins TRBV2 to TRBJ2-1; possible D gene TRBD1, 6 bases. CDR1 and CDR2 (germline): SNHLY, FYNNEI. The length of the CDR3 is 15 residues. Trimming took off 5 bases at V and 7 bases at J, with 18 bases between the two ends. As DNA, the CDR3 is TGTGCCAGCAGTCGCGAGGGACAACTGAGGAATGAGCAGTTCTTC. This translates into CASSREGQLRNEQFF.

The chain has TRBV28 and TRBJ2-1; possibly TRBD1 for D (6 bases). The CDR3 has 14 residues. Germline V gene sequence: CDR1 MDHEN, CDR2 SYDVKM. V lost 6 bases and J lost 9, with 18 bases in between. The CDR3 region is CASRILSQGSEQFF. In DNA, the CDR3 is TGTGCCAGCAGGATCCTCTCACAGGGCAGTGAGCAGTTCTTC. Full variable domain (rest looked up from reference TRBV28 and TRBJ2-1): DVKVTQSSRYLVKRTGEKVFLECVQDMDHENMFWYRQDPGLGLRLIYFSYDVKMKEKGDIPEGYSVSREKKERFSLILESASTNQTSMYLCASRILSQGSEQFFGPGTRLTVL.

This chain joins TRBV5-6 and TRBJ2-2, with 7 bases lining up with TRBD1. Unmatched junction bases numbered 4, after V lost 4 bases and J lost 4 bases. The CDR3 extends over 14 amino acids. Germline V lookup: CDR1 SGHDT, CDR2 YYEEEE. The CDR3 nucleotides read TGTGCCAGCAGCCGGGACAGCCTCACCGGGGAGCTGTTTTTT. Protein: CASSRDSLTGELFF.

The chain is built from TRBV7-8 and TRBJ2-3; 11 bases align to TRBD2. The trim removed 1 base at V and 12 bases at J, leaving 27 bases unmatched. CDR1 and CDR2 (germline): SGHVS, FQNEAQ. This CDR3 is built from 21 residues. The DNA for the CDR3 is TGTGCCAGCAGCTTAGTTAGGGGGACAGGAGTCCTTTCTAGCGGGGGGCTGGCCCAGTATTTT. Amino acids: CASSLVRGTGVLSSGGLAQYF. Supplemented by reference TRBV7-8 and TRBJ2-3, the full variable domain reads GAGVSQSPRYKVAKRGQDVALRCDPISGHVSLFWYQQALGQGPEFLTYFQNEAQLDKSGLPSDRFFAERPEGSVSTLKIQRTQQEDSAVYLCASSLVRGTGVLSSGGLAQYFGPGTRLTVL.

The chain carries TRBV6-5 and TRBJ1-5, with TRBD1 matching over 7 bases. Germline assignment: CDR1 MNHEY and CDR2 SVGAGI. This CDR3 has 13 residues. The ends lost 6 bases at V and 6 bases at J; junction bases unmatched: 5. CDR3 in DNA: TGTGCCAGCAGCCGAACAGGGGTTCAGCCCCAGCATTTT. Translated, it gives CASSRTGVQPQHF.

This chain links TRBV3-1 (or the pseudogene TRBV3-2) with TRBJ2-2; D ambiguous. CDR1 and CDR2 (germline): LGHDT, YNNKEL (reference sequence). CDR3 length: 13 residues. V was shortened by 4 bases and J by 11 bases, with 14 bases between the two germline ends. The CDR3 loop is CASSLPGQDELFF. CDR3 coding DNA: TGTGCCAGCAGCCTCCCTGGGCAGGATGAGCTGTTTTTT.

V is TRBV11-3 and J is TRBJ2-3; maybe TRBD2 (5 bases). Trimming removed 2 bases from V and 3 bases from J, with 9 bases in between. This CDR3 region has 14 residues. Germline values: CDR1 SGHNT, CDR2 YENEEA. CDR3 nucleotide sequence: TGTGCCAGCAGCTTAAATCTAGCTACAGATACGCAGTATTTT. It codes for CASSLNLATDTQYF.

This clone was counted only a few times. The chain carries TRBV29-1 and TRBJ1-1; 7 nucleotides line up with TRBD1. The J segment lost 6 bases and the V segment lost 6 bases, leaving 10 bases of the junction unmatched. Per germline, CDR1 SQVTM and CDR2 ANQGSEA. This CDR3 has 13 amino acids. DNA for the CDR3: TGCAGCGTAACGACAGGGAGTATCGCTGAAGCTTTCTTT. Its translation: CSVTTGSIAEAFF.

In its sample, this clone was seen a few times. This chain joins TRBV7-9 and TRBJ2-1, with 7 bases lining up with TRBD2. Trimming removed 2 bases from V and 4 bases from J; junction bases left unmatched: 8. Germline V gives CDR1 SEHNR, CDR2 FQNEAQ (reference sequence). The CDR3 extends over 16 amino acids. This chain's CDR3 is CASSLPPGGMYNEQFF. The DNA of the CDR3 is TGTGCCAGCAGCTTACCCCCCGGGGGGATGTACAATGAGCAGTTCTTC.

The chain uses TRBV4-2 and TRBJ1-2; D gene unclear. Germline values: CDR1 LGHNA, CDR2 YNFKEQ. The CDR3 sequence is 15 residues long. Trimming took off 4 bases at V and 8 bases at J, with 20 bases between the two ends. Here the CDR3 reads CASSPEGGQMRGYTF. The CDR3 DNA reads as TGTGCCAGCAGCCCTGAAGGAGGCCAGATGAGAGGCTACACCTTC.

This chain uses TRBV28 with TRBJ2-7, with 7 nucleotides matching TRBD1. The CDR3 has 13 residues. V shed 3 bases and J 4 bases; nucleotides not matched to a gene: 3. Germline assignment: CDR1 MDHEN and CDR2 SYDVKM. As DNA, the CDR3 is TGTGCCAGCAGTTTGGGGACAGAGTACGAGCAGTACTTC. This codes for CASSLGTEYEQYF.

This chain connects TRBV11-2 to TRBJ2-7; the match to TRBD1 covers 9 bases. The CDR3 extends over 14 amino acids. J lost 4 bases, V lost 1 base, and 2 bases had no gene match. Germline-derived CDR1 and CDR2 are SGHAT and FQNNGV. The CDR3 DNA sequence: TGTGCCAGCAGCTTAGGGACAGGGGTATACGAGCAGTACTTC. Translated, it gives CASSLGTGVYEQYF.